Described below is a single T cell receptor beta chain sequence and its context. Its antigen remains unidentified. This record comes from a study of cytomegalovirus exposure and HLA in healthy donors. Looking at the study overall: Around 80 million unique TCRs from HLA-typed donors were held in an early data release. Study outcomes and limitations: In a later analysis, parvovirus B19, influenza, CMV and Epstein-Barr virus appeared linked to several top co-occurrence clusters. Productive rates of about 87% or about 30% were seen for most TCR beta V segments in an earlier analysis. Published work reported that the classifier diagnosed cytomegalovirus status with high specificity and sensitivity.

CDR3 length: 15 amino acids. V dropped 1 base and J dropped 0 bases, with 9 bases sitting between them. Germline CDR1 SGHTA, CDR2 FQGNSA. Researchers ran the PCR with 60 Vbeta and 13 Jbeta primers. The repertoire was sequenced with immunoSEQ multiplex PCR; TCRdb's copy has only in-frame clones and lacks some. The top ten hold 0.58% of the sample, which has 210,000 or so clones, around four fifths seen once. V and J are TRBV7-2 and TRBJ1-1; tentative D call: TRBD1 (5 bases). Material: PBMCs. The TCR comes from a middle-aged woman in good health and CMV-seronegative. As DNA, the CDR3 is TGTGCCAGCAGCTTAGAGGACAAATTGAACACTGAAGCTTTCTTT. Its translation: CASSLEDKLNTEAFF.